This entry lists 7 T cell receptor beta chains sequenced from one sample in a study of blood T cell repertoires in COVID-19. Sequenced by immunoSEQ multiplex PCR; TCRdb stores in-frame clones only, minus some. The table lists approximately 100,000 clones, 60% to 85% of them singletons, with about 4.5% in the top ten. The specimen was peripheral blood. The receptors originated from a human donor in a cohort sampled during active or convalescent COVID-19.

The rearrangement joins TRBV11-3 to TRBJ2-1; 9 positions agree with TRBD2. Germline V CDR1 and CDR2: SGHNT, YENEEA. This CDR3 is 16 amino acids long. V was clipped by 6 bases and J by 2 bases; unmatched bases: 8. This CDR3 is CASSRSGRGTYNEQFF. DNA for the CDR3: TGTGCCAGCAGTCGTAGCGGGAGAGGGACCTACAATGAGCAGTTCTTC.

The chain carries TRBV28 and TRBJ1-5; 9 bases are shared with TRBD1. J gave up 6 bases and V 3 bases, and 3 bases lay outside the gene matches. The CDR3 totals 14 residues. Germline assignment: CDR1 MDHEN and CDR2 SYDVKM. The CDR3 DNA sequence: TGTGCCAGCAGTTTGGACAGGGGTCCTCAGCCCCAGCATTTT. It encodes CASSLDRGPQPQHF.

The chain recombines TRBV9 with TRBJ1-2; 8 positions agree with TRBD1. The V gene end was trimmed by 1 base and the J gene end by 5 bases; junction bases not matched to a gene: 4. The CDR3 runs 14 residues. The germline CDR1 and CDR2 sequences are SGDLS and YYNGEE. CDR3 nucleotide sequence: TGTGCCAGCAGCGTAAATGACAGGGGATATGGCTACACCTTC. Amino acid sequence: CASSVNDRGYGYTF. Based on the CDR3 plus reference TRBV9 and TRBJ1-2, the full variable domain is DSGVTQTPKHLITATGQRVTLRCSPRSGDLSVYWYQQSLDQGLQFLIQYYNGEERAKGNILERFSAQQFPDLHSELNLSSLELGDSALYFCASSVNDRGYGYTFGSGTRLTVV.

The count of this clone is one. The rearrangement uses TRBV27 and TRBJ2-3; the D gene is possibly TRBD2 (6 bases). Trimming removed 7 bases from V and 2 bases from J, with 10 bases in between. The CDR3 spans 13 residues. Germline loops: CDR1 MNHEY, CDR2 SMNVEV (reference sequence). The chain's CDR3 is CASTDYPTDTQYF. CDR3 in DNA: TGTGCCAGCACGGACTATCCCACAGATACGCAGTATTTT.

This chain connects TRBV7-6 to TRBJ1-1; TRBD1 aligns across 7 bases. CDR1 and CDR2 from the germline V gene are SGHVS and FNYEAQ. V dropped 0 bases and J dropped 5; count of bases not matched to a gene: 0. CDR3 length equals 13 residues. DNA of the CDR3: TGTGCCAGCAGCTTAGCACAGGGGACTGAAGCTTTCTTT. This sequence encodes CASSLAQGTEAFF.

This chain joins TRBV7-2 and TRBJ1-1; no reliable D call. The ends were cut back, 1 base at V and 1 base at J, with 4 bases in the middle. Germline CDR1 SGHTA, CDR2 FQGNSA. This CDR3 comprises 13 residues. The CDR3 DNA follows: TGTGCCAGCAGCTTAGTTCGGAACACTGAAGCTTTCTTT. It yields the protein CASSLVRNTEAFF.

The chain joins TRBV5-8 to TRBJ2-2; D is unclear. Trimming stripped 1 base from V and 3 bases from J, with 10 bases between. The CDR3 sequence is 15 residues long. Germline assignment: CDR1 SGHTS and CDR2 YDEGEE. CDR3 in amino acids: CASSLLSLYTGELFF. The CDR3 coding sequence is TGTGCCAGCAGCTTGCTGTCTCTCTACACCGGGGAGCTGTTTTTT.